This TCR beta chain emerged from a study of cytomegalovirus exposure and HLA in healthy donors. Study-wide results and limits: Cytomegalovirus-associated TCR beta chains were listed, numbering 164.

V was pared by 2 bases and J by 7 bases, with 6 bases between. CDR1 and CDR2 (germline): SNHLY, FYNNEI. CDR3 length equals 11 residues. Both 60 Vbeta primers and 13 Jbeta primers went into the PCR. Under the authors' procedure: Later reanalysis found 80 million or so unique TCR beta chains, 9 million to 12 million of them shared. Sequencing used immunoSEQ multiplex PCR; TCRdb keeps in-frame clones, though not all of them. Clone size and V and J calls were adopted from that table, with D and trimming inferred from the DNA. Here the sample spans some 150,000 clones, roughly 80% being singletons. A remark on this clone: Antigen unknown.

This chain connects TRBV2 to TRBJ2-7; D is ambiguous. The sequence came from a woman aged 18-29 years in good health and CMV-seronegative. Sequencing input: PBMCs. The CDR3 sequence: CASSEWREQYF. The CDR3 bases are TGTGCCAGCAGTGAATGGCGGGAGCAGTACTTC. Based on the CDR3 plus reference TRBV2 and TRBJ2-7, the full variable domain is EPEVTQTPSHQVTQMGQEVILRCVPISNHLYFYWYRQILGQKVEFLVSFYNNEISEKSEIFDDQFSVERPDGSNFTLKIRSTKLEDSAMYFCASSEWREQYFGPGTRLTVT.